This TCR beta chain was recovered during a study of identical twins. Study conclusions and caveats: In monozygotic twins, models underestimated the sharing of out-of-frame TCR alpha. With beta out-of-frame sequences, excess sharing by twins was weaker. The more abundant beta clonotypes in cord blood had fewer insertions, and memory repertoires did not show this.

After template switching added a universal primer site, the resulting cDNA carried unique molecular identifiers. TCRdb re-called the 5' RACE reads through MiXCR, storing one row per CDR3 protein. The data hold roughly 230,000 distinct CDR3 sequences, with about 8.3% observed a single time. Many counts were recorded for this clonotype. Its antigen is as yet unknown. This sample was also put to use in a study of yellow fever vaccine responses in identical twins.

The sample comprised CD8+ T cells sorted from blood. The sequence was obtained from a young woman in good health.

CDR3 nucleotide sequence: TGTGCCAGCATGGGGAACACTGAAGCTTTCTTT. Translating gives CASMGNTEAFF. The chain recombines TRBV7-2 with TRBJ1-1; D unresolved. The V and J ends lost 7 bases and 1 base respectively, with 4 bases between them. Germline V gives CDR1 SGHTA, CDR2 FQGNSA. This CDR3 contains 11 residues. Looking up the rest from reference TRBV7-2 and TRBJ1-1 gives the full variable domain: GAGVSQSPSNKVTEKGKDVELRCDPISGHTALYWYRQSLGQGLEFLIYFQGNSAPDKSGLPSDRFSAERTGGSVSTLTIQRTQQEDSAVYLCASMGNTEAFFGQGTRLTVV.